A selection of T cell receptor beta chains follows, all from one sample in a study of OX40 agonist ivuxolimab in advanced cancers. Clones were read by immunoSEQ multiplex PCR, and TCRdb kept only the in-frame ones, dropping some. The sample yields around 63,000 clones, more than 70% seen once. This sample comprised CD4+ or CD8+ T cells sorted from blood, obtained in a trial of the OX40 agonist ivuxolimab. The receptors stem from an adult with an advanced solid tumor such as melanoma, head and neck, liver or kidney cancer. Each CDR3 is given with its conserved first and last residue. D genes are given only for firm matches. Clone size is not always given. Where it is, it says once, few, many or a class for expanded clones.

size,V,length,D,J,CDR3,DNA
NA,TRBV5-4,14,TRBD1,TRBJ2-5,CASSLAGTEETQYF,TGTGCCAGCAGCTTGGCGGGGACAGAAGAGACCCAGTACTTC
NA,TRBV5-4,16,TRBD2,TRBJ2-5,CASSPGTSGGEETQYF,TGTGCCAGCAGCCCCGGGACTAGCGGGGGGGAAGAGACCCAGTACTTC
NA,TRBV12-5,15,NA,TRBJ1-3,CASGLVSRGGNTIYF,TGTGCTAGTGGTTTGGTATCTAGGGGCGGAAACACCATATATTTT
NA,TRBV6-6,16,TRBD1,TRBJ1-5,CASTNRDRGPNQPQHF,TGTGCCAGCACCAACCGGGACAGGGGTCCGAATCAGCCCCAGCATTTT
NA,TRBV6-5,13,NA,TRBJ2-2,CASTPGFAGELFF,TGTGCCAGCACCCCGGGCTTCGCCGGGGAGCTGTTTTTT
NA,TRBV21-1,19,NA,TRBJ2-1,CASSKHRDTGICSYNEQFF,TGTGCCAGCAGCAAGCATCGGGATACCGGGATTTGCTCCTACAATGAGCAGTTCTTC
few,TRBV2,14,NA,TRBJ1-4,CASKGPATNEKLFF,TGTGCCAGCAAGGGCCCTGCAACTAATGAAAAACTGTTTTTT
NA,TRBV6-1,15,TRBD1,TRBJ1-2,CASSSKDRGHYGYTF,TGTGCCAGCAGTTCTAAGGACAGGGGGCATTATGGCTACACCTTC
once,TRBV4-1,17,NA,TRBJ2-6,CASSQRGAQSGANVLTF,TGCGCCAGCAGCCAACGGGGCGCCCAATCTGGGGCCAACGTCCTGACTTTC
NA,TRBV14,14,NA,TRBJ2-7,CASSQVWRGYEQYF,TGTGCCAGCAGCCAAGTTTGGAGGGGTTACGAGCAGTACTTC
NA,TRBV6-6,14,NA,TRBJ1-5,CASSPRKGNQPQHF,TGTGCCAGCAGCCCCAGGAAGGGCAATCAGCCCCAGCATTTT
NA,TRBV18,14,TRBD1,TRBJ2-7,CASSQRDRDYEQYF,TGTGCCAGCTCACAACGGGACAGGGACTACGAGCAGTACTTC
NA,TRBV4-1,16,NA,TRBJ1-4,CASSRQWRATNEKLFF,TGCGCCAGCAGCCGCCAATGGCGTGCAACTAATGAAAAACTGTTTTTT
NA,TRBV27,14,TRBD1,TRBJ1-6,CASSSGQGGSPLHF,TGTGCCAGCAGTTCGGGACAGGGGGGTTCACCCCTCCACTTT
NA,TRBV5-4,14,NA,TRBJ1-4,CASSLPGANEKLFF,TGTGCCAGCAGCCTGCCCGGGGCTAATGAAAAACTGTTTTTT
NA,TRBV2,14,NA,TRBJ1-6,CASSEQGQLSPLHF,TGTGCCAGCAGTGAACAGGGCCAACTTTCACCCCTCCACTTT
NA,TRBV19,17,TRBD1,TRBJ1-5,CASRKYGTGGVRQPQHF,TGTGCCAGTAGAAAATACGGGACAGGGGGCGTCAGGCAGCCCCAGCATTTT
NA,TRBV7-2,14,TRBD2,TRBJ2-5,CASGSPSGVETQYF,TGTGCCAGCGGGTCTCCTAGCGGGGTAGAGACCCAGTACTTC
few,TRBV19,13,NA,TRBJ2-5,CASSTTRQETQYF,TGTGCCAGTAGTACGACTAGGCAAGAGACCCAGTACTTC
NA,TRBV11-1,17,TRBD1,TRBJ2-3,CASSQPGTGVSTDTQYF,TGTGCCAGCAGCCAACCCGGGACAGGGGTTAGCACAGATACGCAGTATTTT
NA,TRBV4-1,14,TRBD2,TRBJ2-5,CASSVAGFQETQYF,TGCGCCAGCAGCGTAGCGGGGTTCCAAGAGACCCAGTACTTC
NA,TRBV15,18,TRBD2,TRBJ2-1,CATSRDGPSGVSYNEQFF,TGTGCCACCAGCAGAGATGGTCCTAGCGGGGTCTCCTACAATGAGCAGTTCTTC
NA,TRBV4-1,13,NA,TRBJ1-2,CASKPMGNYGYTF,TGCGCCAGCAAGCCGATGGGAAACTATGGCTACACCTTC
NA,TRBV7-9,14,NA,TRBJ1-1,CASSLSHRNTEAFF,TGTGCCAGCAGCTTATCGCACAGGAACACTGAAGCTTTCTTT
NA,TRBV5-1,12,NA,TRBJ1-6,CASSRGDSPLHF,TGCGCCAGCAGCCGCGGGGACTCACCCCTCCACTTT
NA,TRBV4-2,15,NA,TRBJ2-3,CASSQGGWSTDTQYF,TGTGCCAGCAGCCAAGGGGGATGGAGCACAGATACGCAGTATTTT
NA,TRBV7-8,11,NA,TRBJ1-1,CASSLRSEAFF,TGTGCCAGCAGCCTGCGCAGTGAAGCTTTCTTT
NA,TRBV18,14,NA,TRBJ2-3,CASSPSRLPDTQYF,TGTGCCAGCTCACCTTCCCGGTTGCCAGATACGCAGTATTTT
NA,TRBV11-2,19,TRBD2,TRBJ2-1,CASSQGLAGGMLSYNEQFF,TGTGCCAGCAGCCAGGGACTAGCGGGGGGGATGTTATCCTACAATGAGCAGTTCTTC
NA,TRBV5-1,17,TRBD2,TRBJ2-1,CASSSGTSGGAYNEQFF,TGCGCCAGCAGCTCCGGGACTAGCGGGGGGGCCTACAATGAGCAGTTCTTC
NA,TRBV4-1,16,TRBD2,TRBJ2-5,CASSQVPSGRQETQYF,TGCGCCAGCAGCCAAGTTCCTAGCGGGAGACAAGAGACCCAGTACTTC
NA,TRBV5-1,13,NA,TRBJ1-1,CASRVEANTEAFF,TGCGCCAGCAGAGTGGAAGCGAACACTGAAGCTTTCTTT
NA,TRBV14,12,NA,TRBJ2-3,CASSPFTDTQYF,TGTGCCAGCAGCCCGTTTACAGATACGCAGTATTTT
NA,TRBV5-5,13,NA,TRBJ2-2,CASSSGGALELFF,TGTGCCAGCAGCTCCGGCGGAGCTCTGGAGCTGTTTTTT
NA,TRBV30,15,NA,TRBJ1-6,CAWSGGGSHNSPLHF,TGTGCCTGGAGTGGAGGGGGTTCCCATAATTCACCCCTCCACTTT
NA,TRBV5-4,15,NA,TRBJ2-7,CASSLAPILSYEQYF,TGTGCCAGCAGCTTGGCCCCCATCCTCTCCTACGAGCAGTACTTC
NA,TRBV19,18,TRBD1,TRBJ1-5,CASSSQKGTGSGNQPQHF,TGTGCCAGTAGTTCCCAGAAAGGGACAGGGTCGGGCAATCAGCCCCAGCATTTT
NA,TRBV29-1,13,TRBD1,TRBJ1-3,CSVVQGAGNTIYF,TGCAGCGTCGTACAGGGGGCTGGAAACACCATATATTTT
NA,TRBV7-9,16,TRBD2,TRBJ2-2,CASSLGLAGDTGELFF,TGTGCCAGCAGCTTAGGACTAGCGGGGGACACCGGGGAGCTGTTTTTT